These 5 T cell receptor beta chains originate from one sample sequenced in a study of blood T cell repertoires in COVID-19. Data came from immunoSEQ multiplex PCR; TCRdb stores just in-frame clones and leaves some out. The data show about 260,000 clones, around four fifths seen once. The sample taken for sequencing was PBMCs or T cells enriched from blood (not recorded which). The origin of the receptors is a man in his thirties or forties with acute COVID-19.

The V gene is TRBV6-5, the J gene TRBJ1-1; no clear D gene. Germline V lookup: CDR1 MNHEY, CDR2 SVGAGI. Trimming shortened V by 0 bases and J by 0 bases, and 11 bases separated the two germline ends. The CDR3 is made up of 16 amino acids. CDR3 in amino acids: CASSYSIGRLNTEAFF. The CDR3 DNA reads TGTGCCAGCAGTTACTCGATCGGCAGGCTGAACACTGAAGCTTTCTTT.

The chain uses TRBV4-1 and TRBJ2-7; a weak D match, TRBD1 (5 bases). This CDR3 has 15 residues. With 1 base removed from V and 5 bases from J, the gap between germline ends came to 15 bases. Germline V gives CDR1 MGHRA, CDR2 YSYEKL. CDR3 sequence: CASSQGFSRADEQYV. The CDR3 DNA sequence: TGCGCCAGCAGCCAAGGGTTCTCCAGGGCCGACGAGCAGTACGTC.

This clone was seen once. The chain has TRBV5-1 and TRBJ1-3; no clear D. The CDR3 spans 14 residues. Trimming removed 4 bases from V and 1 base from J, with 9 bases in between. The germline CDR1 and CDR2 sequences are SGHRS and YFSETQ. The CDR3 spells CASSVELSGNTIYF. For the CDR3, the DNA is TGCGCCAGCAGCGTTGAACTGTCTGGAAACACCATATATTTT. Using reference TRBV5-1 and TRBJ1-3 for the parts outside the CDR3, the full variable domain is KAGVTQTPRYLIKTRGQQVTLSCSPISGHRSVSWYQQTPGQGLQFLFEYFSETQRNKGNFPGRFSGRQFSNSRSEMNVSTLELGDSALYLCASSVELSGNTIYFGEGSWLTVV.

J is TRBJ2-7 and V is TRBV27; 7 bases are a match to TRBD1. The CDR3 totals 15 residues. Per germline, CDR1 MNHEY and CDR2 SMNVEV (reference sequence). With V trimmed by 6 bases and J by 4 bases, 12 bases remained unmatched. The CDR3 protein is CASRVGTAPFYEQYV. The CDR3 nucleotides are TGTGCCAGCAGGGTTGGGACAGCTCCCTTTTACGAGCAGTACGTC.

The chain combines TRBV5-1 with TRBJ1-2; maybe TRBD1 (5 bases). The V gene's germline CDR1 is SGHRS and CDR2 YFSETQ. The CDR3 covers 14 residues. The V end was cut by 4 bases, the J end by 7 bases, with 17 bases between. The CDR3 DNA is TGCGCCAGCAGCCTAGGACCCATCCAGGGTGGCTACACCTTC. The encoded protein is CASSLGPIQGGYTF.